What follows are 6 T cell receptor beta chains derived from one specimen sequenced in a study of Ad26.COV2.S vaccination and SARS-CoV-2 variants. Treatment given: roughly 19 received Ad26.COV2.S at low or high dose, single or two shots; about 5 received placebo; per-sample allocation not given. Collection of the samples took place on day 63 after the first injection of vaccine or placebo. This table comes from immunoSEQ multiplex PCR, and its TCRdb copy is limited to in-frame clones, with some not included. Here the sample spans about 320,000 clones, around 90% being singletons. The sample here was peripheral blood, taken in a trial of Ad26.COV2.S vaccine versus placebo. These receptors all come from a person aged 18 to 59 who received the Ad26.COV2.S COVID-19 vaccine or a placebo.

This chain links TRBV24-1 with TRBJ2-2; D remains ambiguous. The germline gives CDR1 KGHDR, CDR2 SFDVKD. V was cut by 3 bases and J by 4 bases, with 5 bases left in between. The CDR3 contains 13 residues. The CDR3 region is CATSDAPTGELFF. CDR3 DNA sequence: TGTGCCACCAGTGATGCCCCCACCGGGGAGCTGTTTTTT.

As concerns this clone: This specimen includes other DNA sequences encoding the same CDR3. The chain has TRBV18 and TRBJ2-2; D is ambiguous. The CDR3 is made up of 13 amino acids. The V end was cut by 0 bases, the J end by 2 bases, with 1 base between. The germline V gene has CDR1 KGHSH and CDR2 LQKENI. DNA of the CDR3: TGTGCCAGCTCACCACCCAACACCGGGGAGCTGTTTTTT. As protein: CASSPPNTGELFF.

Turning to this clone: This sample also contains other DNA sequences that code for the same CDR3. The chain is built from TRBV18 and TRBJ2-5; 8 bases fit TRBD1. CDR1 and CDR2 (germline): KGHSH, LQKENI. This CDR3 contains 14 residues. The J segment lost 5 bases and the V segment lost 3 bases, leaving 5 bases of the junction unmatched. The CDR3 DNA reads TGTGCCAGCTCACCCGGACAGGGTGGTGAGACCCAGTACTTC. This encodes CASSPGQGGETQYF.

The V and J genes are TRBV27 and TRBJ2-7; D unclear. Trimming stripped 5 bases from V and 5 bases from J, with 10 bases between. Per germline, CDR1 MNHEY and CDR2 SMNVEV (reference sequence). CDR3 length equals 12 residues. The DNA for the CDR3 is TGTGCCAGCAGTGATCTTGCGGACGAGCAGTACTTC. This sequence encodes CASSDLADEQYF.

The J gene is TRBJ1-1, the V gene TRBV27; D is ambiguous. V was clipped by 10 bases and J by 3 bases, with 9 bases between them. Germline V gene lookup returns CDR1 MNHEY and CDR2 SMNVEV (reference sequence). This CDR3 is built from 11 residues. CDR3 in amino acids: CAIVFDTEAFF. The CDR3 nucleotides are TGTGCCATTGTATTCGACACTGAAGCTTTCTTT.

The chain recombines TRBV19 with TRBJ2-2, with TRBD2 matching over 7 bases. V lost 5 bases to trimming and J lost 4 bases; unmatched junction nucleotides: 7. The CDR3 has 15 amino acids. CDR1 and CDR2 from the germline V gene are LNHDA and SQIVND (reference sequence). The CDR3 nucleotides are TGTGCCAGTAGTGGTAGTGGGAGGGCCACCGGGGAGCTGTTTTTT. This encodes CASSGSGRATGELFF.